The 17 T cell receptor beta chains below were found in one sample sequenced in a study of blood T cell repertoires in COVID-19. Using immunoSEQ multiplex PCR, the repertoire was profiled, and TCRdb retains in-frame clones only, with some absent. The sample records roughly 100,000 clones, under 90% being singletons. The sample consisted of peripheral blood. All receptors come from an elderly man with acute or convalescent COVID-19.

The chain employs TRBV24-1 and TRBJ2-2, with a possible D match to TRBD2 (7 bases). V lost 9 bases, J lost 4 bases, and 17 bases lay in between. CDR1 is KGHDR and CDR2 is SFDVKD in the germline V gene. CDR3 length: 15 residues. CDR3 protein: CATAAARGATGELFF. The CDR3 DNA sequence: TGTGCCACCGCCGCGGCCCGGGGGGCCACCGGGGAGCTGTTTTTT.

The chain links TRBV18 to TRBJ2-7; TRBD1 matches 11 bases. This CDR3 has 14 amino acids. CDR1 and CDR2 (germline): KGHSH, LQKENI. Trimming at V came to 3 bases and at J to 3 bases, leaving 1 base not matched to a gene. The CDR3 region is CASSPGQGDYEQYF. The CDR3 nucleotides read TGTGCCAGCTCACCGGGACAGGGGGACTACGAGCAGTACTTC. The complete variable domain, with remaining parts taken from reference TRBV18 and TRBJ2-7, reads NAGVMQNPRHLVRRRGQEARLRCSPMKGHSHVYWYRQLPEEGLKFMVYLQKENIIDESGMPKERFSAEFPKEGPSILRIQQVVRGDSAAYFCASSPGQGDYEQYFGPGTRLTVT.

The chain employs TRBV5-1 and TRBJ2-2; D is undetermined. Germline V gene data show CDR1 as SGHRS and CDR2 as YFSETQ. The CDR3 length is 14 residues. V lost 3 bases and J 7 bases, leaving 13 bases between the germline ends. The CDR3 region is CASSSAVWSGELFF. The CDR3 DNA reads TGCGCCAGCAGCTCCGCGGTCTGGAGCGGGGAGCTGTTTTTT.

This clone appeared a few times. The rearrangement joins TRBV4-3 to TRBJ2-3; unclear D gene. Germline CDR1 and CDR2: LGHNA and YSLEER. V lost 0 bases to trimming and J lost 2 bases, with 12 bases between them. This CDR3 is built from 16 residues. The CDR3 spells CASSQDGNYLTDTQYF. CDR3 bases: TGCGCCAGCAGCCAAGACGGAAACTACCTCACAGATACGCAGTATTTT.

The CDR3 region has the DNA TGTGCCAGCAGCAGACTAGCGGGTACTAGCACAGATACGCAGTATTTT. Its protein is CASSRLAGTSTDTQYF. The chain recombines TRBV7-6 with TRBJ2-3; 10 nucleotides match TRBD2. The germline V gene has CDR1 SGHVS and CDR2 FNYEAQ. The CDR3 loop spans 16 amino acids. The V segment lost 5 bases and the J segment 0 bases; nucleotides outside the gene matches: 5.

V gene TRBV4-1 combines with J gene TRBJ2-5; 9 nucleotides agree with TRBD2. The CDR3 totals 16 residues. Looked up from germline, CDR1 is MGHRA and CDR2 is YSYEKL. J was trimmed by 5 bases and V by 4 bases; bases with no gene match: 11. This CDR3 is CASSPRGSGSGETQYF. DNA for the CDR3: TGCGCCAGCAGCCCTCGGGGTAGCGGGAGTGGGGAGACCCAGTACTTC.

The V and J genes are TRBV11-3 and TRBJ2-1, with TRBD2 matching 8 bases. The V gene end was trimmed by 3 bases and the J gene end by 5 bases; junction bases not matched to a gene: 9. The CDR3 loop spans 16 amino acids. Germline V lookup: CDR1 SGHNT, CDR2 YENEEA. CDR3 sequence reads: CASSFGREGTDNEQFF. As DNA, the CDR3 is TGTGCCAGCAGCTTCGGTCGGGAGGGTACGGACAATGAGCAGTTCTTC.

The chain is built from TRBV9 and TRBJ2-5; the match to TRBD2 covers 11 bases. CDR1 and CDR2 (germline): SGDLS, YYNGEE. CDR3 length: 15 amino acids. The J segment lost 1 base and the V segment lost 3 bases, leaving 2 bases of the junction unmatched. CDR3 sequence: CASSASGRPQETQYF. The DNA for the CDR3 is TGTGCCAGCAGCGCTAGCGGGAGGCCCCAAGAGACCCAGTACTTC.

The chain has TRBV11-2 and TRBJ1-3, with D hard to call. The CDR3 contains 15 residues. Trimming removed 2 bases from V and 0 bases from J, with 8 bases in between. From germline, CDR1 is SGHAT and CDR2 FQNNGV. The CDR3 coding sequence is TGTGCCAGCAGCTTACAGCGAAGCTCTGGAAACACCATATATTTT. Encoded protein: CASSLQRSSGNTIYF.

This chain connects TRBV10-1 to TRBJ2-7, with a weak D call TRBD1 (5 bases). From germline, CDR1 is WNHNN and CDR2 SYGVQD (reference sequence). V was pared by 4 bases and J by 5 bases, with 18 bases between. The CDR3 loop spans 15 amino acids. The CDR3 sequence is CASSASAGHMNEQYF. The CDR3 DNA reads as TGCGCCAGCAGTGCATCGGCAGGGCATATGAACGAGCAGTACTTC.

This clone was counted between two and nine times. The chain couples TRBV18 to TRBJ2-2; 8 bases are shared with TRBD2. The CDR3 has 18 amino acids. The V gene end was trimmed by 6 bases and the J gene end by 4 bases; junction bases not matched to a gene: 16. The germline gives CDR1 KGHSH, CDR2 LQKENI. The CDR3 DNA reads TGTGCCAGCTCCCCCTTTAGCGGGATCTTGTCGGGCACCGGGGAGCTGTTTTTT. It yields the protein CASSPFSGILSGTGELFF.

The CDR3 nucleotides are TGTGCCAGTGGCAGTTATAGCAATCAGCCCCAGCATTTT. It translates to CASGSYSNQPQHF. The rearrangement uses TRBV19 and TRBJ1-5; D call uncertain. V lost 8 bases, J lost 0 bases, and 8 bases lay in between. The CDR3 totals 13 residues. Per germline, CDR1 LNHDA and CDR2 SQIVND (reference sequence).

Concerning this clone itself: The junction shows a germline mismatch at one end, possibly a read error. J is TRBJ2-6 and V is TRBV10-3; TRBD1 is a possible D gene (5 bases). This CDR3 comprises 17 residues. The germline V gene has CDR1 ENHRY and CDR2 SYGVKD. The CDR3 loop is CATSLAVEGAGANVLTF. CDR3 coding DNA: TGTGCCACCAGTTTAGCCGTCGAAGGGGCCGGGGCCAACGTCCTGACTTTC.

This chain connects TRBV30 to TRBJ1-4; 7 nucleotides line up with TRBD1. CDR3 length: 14 residues. Germline V gene sequence: CDR1 GTSNPN, CDR2 SVGIG (reference sequence). The V gene end was trimmed by 3 bases and the J gene end by 5 bases; junction bases not matched to a gene: 6. The CDR3 DNA sequence: TGTGCCTGGAGCCTGACAGGGCGCAATGAAAAACTGTTTTTT. As protein: CAWSLTGRNEKLFF. Full variable domain (missing parts from reference TRBV30 and TRBJ1-4): SQTIHQWPATLVQPVGSPLSLECTVEGTSNPNLYWYRQAAGRGLQLLFYSVGIGQISSEVPQNLSASRPQDRQFILSSKKLLLSDSGFYLCAWSLTGRNEKLFFGSGTQLSVL.

The chain is built from TRBV18 and TRBJ1-1; D remains ambiguous. V was pared by 4 bases and J by 1 base, with 7 bases between. Germline V gives CDR1 KGHSH, CDR2 LQKENI. The CDR3 contains 13 residues. CDR3 region: CASSLTSNTEAFF. The DNA for the CDR3 is TGTGCCAGCTCACTCACATCGAACACTGAAGCTTTCTTT.

This chain joins TRBV6-5 and TRBJ1-1; possible D gene TRBD1, 6 bases. Germline V gene data show CDR1 as MNHEY and CDR2 as SVGAGI. The CDR3 covers 13 residues. With 2 bases removed from V and 3 bases from J, the gap between germline ends came to 7 bases. This CDR3 reads CASSYNRDTEAFF. DNA for the CDR3: TGTGCCAGCAGTTACAACAGGGACACTGAAGCTTTCTTT.

This sequence joins TRBV7-3 and TRBJ2-5, with a tentative D call TRBD1 (5 bases). The CDR3 loop spans 13 amino acids. Per the germline V gene, CDR1 is SGHTA and CDR2 is FQGTGA. Trimming cost V 2 bases and J 2 bases, with 6 bases left between them. This CDR3 reads CASSLQGQETQYF. The CDR3 nucleotides are TGTGCCAGCAGCTTACAGGGACAAGAGACCCAGTACTTC. The whole variable domain, remainder taken from reference TRBV7-3 and TRBJ2-5, is GAGVSQTPSNKVTEKGKYVELRCDPISGHTALYWYRQSLGQGPEFLIYFQGTGAADDSGLPNDRFFAVRPEGSVSTLKIQRTERGDSAVYLCASSLQGQETQYFGPGTRLLVL.